Only a few counts were recorded for the clone carrying this T cell receptor beta chain. The germline gene is not matched at one end of the junction; a read error may be the cause. The entry originates in a study of blood T cells in healthy people across ages. The length of the CDR3 is 15 residues. Per the germline V gene, CDR1 is ENHRY and CDR2 is SYGVKD. The use of a sample-barcoded 5' primer and a J-beta primer mix characterized a second PCR of roughly 6 to 11 cycles. MiXCR, run by TCRdb on the 5' RACE reads, gives a single entry per CDR3 protein. Of 1.5 million to 2 million distinct CDR3 sequences listed, about 28% are singletons.

This chain connects TRBV10-3 to TRBJ2-3; 9 nucleotides line up with TRBD2. The sequenced material came from blood. The TCR was taken from a woman younger than 45 in good health. The CDR3 spells CATSSGGASTDTQYF. The CDR3 DNA follows: TGTGCCACCAGTAGCGGGGGCGCTAGCACAGATACGCAGTATTTT.